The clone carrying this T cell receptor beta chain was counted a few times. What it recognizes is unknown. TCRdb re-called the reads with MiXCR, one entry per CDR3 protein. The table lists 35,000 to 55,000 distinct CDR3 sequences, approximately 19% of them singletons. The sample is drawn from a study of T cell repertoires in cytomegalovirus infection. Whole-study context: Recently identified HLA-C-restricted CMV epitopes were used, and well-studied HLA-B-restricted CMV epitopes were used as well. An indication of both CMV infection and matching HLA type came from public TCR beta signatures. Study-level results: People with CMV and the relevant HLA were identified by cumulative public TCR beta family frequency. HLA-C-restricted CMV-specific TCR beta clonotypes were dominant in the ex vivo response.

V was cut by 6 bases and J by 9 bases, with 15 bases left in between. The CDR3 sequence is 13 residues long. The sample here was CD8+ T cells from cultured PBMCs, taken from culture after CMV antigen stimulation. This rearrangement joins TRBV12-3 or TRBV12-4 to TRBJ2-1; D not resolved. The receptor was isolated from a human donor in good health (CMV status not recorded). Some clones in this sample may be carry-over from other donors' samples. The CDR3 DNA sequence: TGTGCCAGCAGCGCAGGCCCTGCTGGTGAGCAGTTCTTC. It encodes CASSAGPAGEQFF.